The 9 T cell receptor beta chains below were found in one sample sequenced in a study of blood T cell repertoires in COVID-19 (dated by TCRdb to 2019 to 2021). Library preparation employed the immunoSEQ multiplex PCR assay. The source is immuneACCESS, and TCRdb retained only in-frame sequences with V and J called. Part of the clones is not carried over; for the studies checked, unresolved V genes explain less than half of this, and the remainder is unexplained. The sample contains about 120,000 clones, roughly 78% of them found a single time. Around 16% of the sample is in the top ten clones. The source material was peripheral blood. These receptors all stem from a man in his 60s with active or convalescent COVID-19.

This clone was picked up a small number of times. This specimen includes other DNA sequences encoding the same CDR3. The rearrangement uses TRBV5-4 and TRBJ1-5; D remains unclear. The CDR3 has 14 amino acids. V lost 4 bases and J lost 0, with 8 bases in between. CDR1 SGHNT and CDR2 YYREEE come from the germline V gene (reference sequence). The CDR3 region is CASSLRGSNQPQHF. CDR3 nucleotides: TGTGCCAGCAGCCTTCGCGGTAGCAATCAGCCCCAGCATTTT.

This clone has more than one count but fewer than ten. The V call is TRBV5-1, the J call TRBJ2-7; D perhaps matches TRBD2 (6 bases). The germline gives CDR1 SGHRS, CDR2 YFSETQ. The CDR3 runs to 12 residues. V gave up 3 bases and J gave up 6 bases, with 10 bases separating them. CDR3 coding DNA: TGCGCCAGCAGCTCGGAGGGAAGCGAGCAGTACTTC. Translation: CASSSEGSEQYF.

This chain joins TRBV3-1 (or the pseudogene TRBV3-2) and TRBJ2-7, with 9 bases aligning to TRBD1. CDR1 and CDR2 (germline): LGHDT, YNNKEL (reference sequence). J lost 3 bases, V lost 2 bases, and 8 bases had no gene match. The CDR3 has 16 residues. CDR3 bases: TGTGCCAGCAGCCAACCAACAGGGGGCAGAGGCTACGAGCAGTACTTC. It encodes CASSQPTGGRGYEQYF.

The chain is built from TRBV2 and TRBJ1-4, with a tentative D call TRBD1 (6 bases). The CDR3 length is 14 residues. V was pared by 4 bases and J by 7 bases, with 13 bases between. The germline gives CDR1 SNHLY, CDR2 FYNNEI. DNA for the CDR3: TGTGCCAGCAGTGCCCTCCAGGGGAGTGAAAAACTGTTTTTT. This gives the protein CASSALQGSEKLFF.

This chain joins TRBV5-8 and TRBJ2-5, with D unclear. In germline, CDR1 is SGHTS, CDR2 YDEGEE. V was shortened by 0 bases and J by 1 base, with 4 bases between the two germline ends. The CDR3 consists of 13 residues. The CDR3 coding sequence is TGTGCCAGCAGCTTGGACGGCCAAGAGACCCAGTACTTC. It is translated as CASSLDGQETQYF. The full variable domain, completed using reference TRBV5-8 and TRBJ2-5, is EAGVTQSPTHLIKTRGQQATLRCSPISGHTSVYWYQQALGLGLQFLLWYDEGEERNRGNFPPRFSGRQFPNYSSELNVNALELEDSALYLCASSLDGQETQYFGPGTRLLVL.

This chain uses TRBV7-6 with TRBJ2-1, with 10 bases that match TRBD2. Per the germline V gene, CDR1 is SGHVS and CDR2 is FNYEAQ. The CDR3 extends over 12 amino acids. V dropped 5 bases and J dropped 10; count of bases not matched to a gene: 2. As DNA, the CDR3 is TGTGCCAGCAGCCCACTAGCGGGAGAGCAGTTCTTC. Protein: CASSPLAGEQFF.

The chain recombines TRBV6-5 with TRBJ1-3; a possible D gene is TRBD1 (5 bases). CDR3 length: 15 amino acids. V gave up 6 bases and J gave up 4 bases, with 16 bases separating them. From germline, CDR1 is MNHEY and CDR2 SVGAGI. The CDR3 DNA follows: TGTGCCAGCAGCCAAACGGTCCAGGGCGGAAACACCATATATTTT. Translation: CASSQTVQGGNTIYF.

CDR3 DNA sequence: TGTGCCAGCAGCTTTCGGTCGGCGGGGGGAGATACGCAGTATTTT. Translating gives CASSFRSAGGDTQYF. V and J are TRBV5-4 and TRBJ2-3; 8 nucleotides align to TRBD2. This CDR3 is 15 amino acids long. The V gene's germline CDR1 is SGHNT and CDR2 YYREEE (reference sequence). V lost 2 bases to trimming and J lost 5 bases; unmatched junction nucleotides: 7.

In DNA form, the CDR3 reads TGTGCCAGCAGTTACCGGGACAGGGAAGGCTACGAGCAGTACTTC. It codes for CASSYRDREGYEQYF. The rearrangement links TRBV6-5 to TRBJ2-7; 9 nucleotides line up with TRBD1. V trimming: 2 bases; J trimming: 3 bases; junction bases outside the gene matches: 5. CDR3 length equals 15 residues. Germline loops: CDR1 MNHEY, CDR2 SVGAGI.